The 11 T cell receptor beta chains in this list originate from one sample, sequenced in a study of blood T cell repertoires in COVID-19. TCRdb keeps only in-frame clones here, not all; method: immunoSEQ multiplex PCR. The data show fewer than 200,000 clones, about 85% seen once. The sequencing sample was made of peripheral blood. The receptors here all came from an elderly woman with COVID-19, enrolled during active disease.

V gene TRBV7-9 combines with J gene TRBJ1-4; TRBD1 matches 8 bases. V shed 2 bases and J 5 bases; nucleotides not matched to a gene: 7. This CDR3 region has 16 residues. The germline V gene encodes CDR1 SEHNR and CDR2 FQNEAQ (reference sequence). The CDR3 DNA reads as TGTGCCAGCAGCTTAACCTCCGGGACAGGAAATGAAAAACTGTTTTTT. As protein: CASSLTSGTGNEKLFF.

CDR3 loop: CASSPSPAGQVYGYTF. CDR3 in DNA: TGTGCCAGCTCACCCTCACCCGCAGGACAGGTTTATGGCTACACCTTC. This sequence joins TRBV18 and TRBJ1-2; TRBD1 aligns across 7 bases. Germline trimming cut 3 bases from V and 5 bases from J; bases unmatched to any gene: 12. CDR1 is KGHSH and CDR2 is LQKENI in the germline V gene. CDR3 length: 16 residues.

The chain links TRBV5-1 to TRBJ1-1; 9 nucleotides line up with TRBD1. Trimming at V came to 0 bases and at J to 6 bases, leaving 6 bases not matched to a gene. Germline V CDR1 and CDR2: SGHRS, YFSETQ. This CDR3 region has 15 residues. The CDR3 region is CASSLGDRALAEAFF. The DNA of the CDR3 is TGCGCCAGCAGCTTGGGGGACAGGGCATTGGCTGAAGCTTTCTTT.

The chain joins TRBV19 to TRBJ2-2, with D possibly matching TRBD2 (5 bases). The germline gives CDR1 LNHDA, CDR2 SQIVND (reference sequence). The V and J ends lost 9 bases and 6 bases respectively, with 17 bases between them. The CDR3 runs to 14 residues. The CDR3: CASGGARGPGELFF. The CDR3 nucleotides read TGTGCCAGCGGAGGAGCCCGGGGTCCCGGGGAGCTGTTTTTT.

This clone has only a few counts. The chain combines TRBV3-1 (or the pseudogene TRBV3-2) with TRBJ2-3; D not resolved. Per the germline V gene, CDR1 is LGHDT and CDR2 is YNNKEL (reference sequence). Between the trimmed V and J ends, which lost 4 bases and 6 bases, there was a span of 11 bases. CDR3 length: 13 residues. CDR3 sequence: CASSLPTLDTQYF. CDR3 DNA: TGTGCCAGCAGCCTCCCTACCCTGGATACGCAGTATTTT.

The rearrangement joins TRBV5-1 to TRBJ2-3, with D maybe TRBD1 (6 bases). The CDR3 covers 15 residues. Germline CDR1 and CDR2: SGHRS and YFSETQ. Trimming removed 3 bases from V and 6 bases from J, with 17 bases in between. This chain's CDR3 is CASSSRTVPPDTQYF. The CDR3 region has the DNA TGCGCCAGCAGCTCAAGGACAGTCCCCCCCGATACGCAGTATTTT.

At least ten counts were recorded for this clone. The gene calls are TRBV19 and TRBJ1-5, with D possibly TRBD1 on 5 matching bases. The CDR3 contains 15 residues. The V end lost 6 bases, the J end lost 0 bases, and 12 bases lay between the germline ends. Germline V lookup: CDR1 LNHDA, CDR2 SQIVND (reference sequence). The CDR3 DNA follows: TGTGCCAGTAGCCGGGGGGAGATTAGCAATCAGCCCCAGCATTTT. Its protein product is CASSRGEISNQPQHF.

The chain carries TRBV19 and TRBJ1-2; D is unclear. This CDR3 comprises 14 residues. The germline gives CDR1 LNHDA, CDR2 SQIVND (reference sequence). V was trimmed by 3 bases and J by 5 bases, leaving 13 bases between them. The CDR3 region is CASSMSTYVYGYTF. The CDR3 region has the DNA TGTGCCAGTAGTATGAGCACGTACGTTTATGGCTACACCTTC.

J is TRBJ1-4 and V is TRBV7-9; 11 bases match TRBD1. Trimming took 5 bases from V and 5 from J; bases not matched to a gene: 4. Germline V gene sequence: CDR1 SEHNR, CDR2 FQNEAQ (reference sequence). This CDR3 has 15 amino acids. Here the CDR3 DNA reads TGTGCCAGCAGCCGCGGGACAGGGGGAAATGAAAAACTGTTTTTT. Translation gives CASSRGTGGNEKLFF.

This clone was observed a few times. The V call is TRBV23-1, the J call TRBJ2-5, with 8 bases identical to TRBD1. TRBV23-1 counts as an open reading frame of uncertain function. The CDR3 runs 13 residues. The ends lost 6 bases at V and 0 bases at J; junction bases unmatched: 0. The CDR3 spells CASRGQDQETQYF. CDR3 in DNA: TGCGCCAGCAGGGGACAGGACCAAGAGACCCAGTACTTC.

The chain links TRBV12-5 to TRBJ2-1; 8 bases line up with TRBD2. Germline V CDR1 and CDR2: LGHNT, FRNRAP. V gave up 0 bases and J gave up 7 bases; unmatched junction bases: 8. The CDR3 is made up of 16 amino acids. The CDR3 here is CASGLVVGGAVNEQFF. The CDR3 nucleotides read TGTGCTAGTGGTTTGGTAGTCGGGGGGGCCGTTAATGAGCAGTTCTTC.